Listed here are 6 T cell receptor beta chains from one sample, sequenced in a study of cytomegalovirus exposure and HLA in healthy donors. 60 Vbeta and 13 Jbeta primers were used in PCR. TCRdb's table, derived via immunoSEQ multiplex PCR, lists solely in-frame clones and lacks some. The table records over 150,000 clones, around 78% of them present only once. The specimen sequenced was PBMCs. All receptors come from a woman aged 50 to 65 in good health and CMV-seropositive.

The chain is built from TRBV27 and TRBJ2-4; TRBD1 is a possible D gene (5 bases). Per germline, CDR1 MNHEY and CDR2 SMNVEV (reference sequence). V gave up 0 bases and J gave up 6 bases, with 12 bases separating them. The CDR3 has 15 residues. Written as DNA, the CDR3 is TGTGCCAGCAGTTTATCGTGGCAGGGATCAAACATTCAGTACTTC. The encoded protein is CASSLSWQGSNIQYF.

This clone appeared a few times. The chain recombines TRBV5-5 with TRBJ2-7; 7 positions agree with TRBD1. The CDR3 consists of 15 residues. The germline CDR1 and CDR2 sequences are SGHKS and YYEKEE (reference sequence). Losses at the gene ends were 2 bases for V and 7 bases for J; bases not matched to a gene: 12. DNA of the CDR3: TGTGCCAGCAGCTTTACGACAGGGATCGTGGGAGAGCAGTACTTC. This sequence encodes CASSFTTGIVGEQYF. Full variable domain (remainder filled in from reference TRBV5-5 and TRBJ2-7): DAGVTQSPTHLIKTRGQQVTLRCSPISGHKSVSWYQQVLGQGPQFIFQYYEKEERGRGNFPDRFSARQFPNYSSELNVNALLLGDSALYLCASSFTTGIVGEQYFGPGTRLTVT.

J is TRBJ2-5 and V is TRBV5-1, with TRBD1 as a possible D gene (6 bases). The CDR3 runs to 13 residues. Trimming removed 4 bases at V and 4 bases at J, with 11 bases between. Germline CDR1 reads SGHRS; CDR2 reads YFSETQ. The CDR3 coding sequence is TGCGCCAGCAGCCCGACAGGAGGAGAGACCCAGTACTTC. Amino acids: CASSPTGGETQYF.

The CDR3 protein is CASSIGGGRETQYF. CDR3 DNA sequence: TGTGCCAGTAGTATTGGAGGGGGCAGGGAGACCCAGTACTTC. The chain joins TRBV19 to TRBJ2-5, with a possible D match to TRBD1 (7 bases). The CDR3 has 14 amino acids. Germline V gene lookup returns CDR1 LNHDA and CDR2 SQIVND (reference sequence). Trimming removed 3 bases from V and 5 bases from J, with 13 bases in between. Drawing the rest from reference TRBV19 and TRBJ2-5, the complete variable domain is DGGITQSPKYLFRKEGQNVTLSCEQNLNHDAMYWYRQDPGQGLRLIYYSQIVNDFQKGDIAEGYSVSREKKESFPLTVTSAQKNPTAFYLCASSIGGGRETQYFGPGTRLLVL.

The chain combines TRBV5-1 with TRBJ1-6; a possible D gene is TRBD1 (5 bases). This CDR3 has 15 amino acids. Germline V CDR1 and CDR2: SGHRS, YFSETQ. The V end lost 0 bases, the J end lost 10 bases, and 14 bases lay between the germline ends. The CDR3 nucleotides are TGCGCCAGCAGCTTGGGGCAGGGCAATAGCTCACCCCTCCACTTT. The encoded protein is CASSLGQGNSSPLHF.

CDR3 DNA: TGCGCCAGCAGCTTGGACGGGGGTCACACAGATACGCAGTATTTT. It yields the protein CASSLDGGHTDTQYF. The chain has TRBV5-1 and TRBJ2-3, with TRBD2 as a possible D gene (6 bases). CDR1 and CDR2 from the germline V gene are SGHRS and YFSETQ. The length of the CDR3 is 15 residues. The ends were cut back, 0 bases at V and 2 bases at J, with 10 bases in the middle.